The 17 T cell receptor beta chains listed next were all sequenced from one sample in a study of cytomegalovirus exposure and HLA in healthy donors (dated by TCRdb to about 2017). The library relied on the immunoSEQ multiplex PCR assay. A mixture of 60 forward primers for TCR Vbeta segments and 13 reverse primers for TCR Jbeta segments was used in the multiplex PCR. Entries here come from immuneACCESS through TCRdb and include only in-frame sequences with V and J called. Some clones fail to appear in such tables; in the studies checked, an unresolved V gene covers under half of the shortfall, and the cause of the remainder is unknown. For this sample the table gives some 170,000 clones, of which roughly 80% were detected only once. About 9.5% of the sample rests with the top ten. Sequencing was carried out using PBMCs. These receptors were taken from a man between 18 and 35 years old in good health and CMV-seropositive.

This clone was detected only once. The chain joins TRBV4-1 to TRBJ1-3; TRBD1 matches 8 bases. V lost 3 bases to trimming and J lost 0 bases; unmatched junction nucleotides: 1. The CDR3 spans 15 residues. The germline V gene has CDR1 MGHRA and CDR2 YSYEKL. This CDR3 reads CASSQGTGSGNTIYF. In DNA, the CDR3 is TGCGCCAGCAGCCAGGGGACAGGCTCTGGAAACACCATATATTTT.

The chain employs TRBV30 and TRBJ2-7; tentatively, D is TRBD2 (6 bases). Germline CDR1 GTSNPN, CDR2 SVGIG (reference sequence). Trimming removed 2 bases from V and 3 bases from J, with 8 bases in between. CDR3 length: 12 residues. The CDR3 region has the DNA TGTGCCTGGAGTAGGGGAGGCTACGAGCAGTACTTC. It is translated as CAWSRGGYEQYF.

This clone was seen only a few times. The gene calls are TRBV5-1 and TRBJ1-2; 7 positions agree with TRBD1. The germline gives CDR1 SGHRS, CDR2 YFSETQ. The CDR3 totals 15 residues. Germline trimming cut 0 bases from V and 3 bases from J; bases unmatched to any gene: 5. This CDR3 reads CASSLAAGQDYGYTF. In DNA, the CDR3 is TGCGCCAGCAGCTTGGCCGCTGGACAGGACTATGGCTACACCTTC.

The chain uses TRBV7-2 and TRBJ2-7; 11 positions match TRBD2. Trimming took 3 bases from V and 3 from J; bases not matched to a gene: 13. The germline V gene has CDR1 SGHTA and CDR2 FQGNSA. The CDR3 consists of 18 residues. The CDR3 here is CASSFRPPSGRRGYEQYF. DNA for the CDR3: TGTGCCAGCAGCTTTCGGCCGCCTAGCGGGAGGAGGGGCTACGAGCAGTACTTC.

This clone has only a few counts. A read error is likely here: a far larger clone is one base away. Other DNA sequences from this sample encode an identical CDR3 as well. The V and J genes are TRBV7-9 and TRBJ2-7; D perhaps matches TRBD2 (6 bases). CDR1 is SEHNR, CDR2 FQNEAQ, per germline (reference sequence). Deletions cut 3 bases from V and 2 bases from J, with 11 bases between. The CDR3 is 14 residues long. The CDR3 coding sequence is TGTGCCAGCAGCTTGGCGGAGGGACCCTACGAGCAGTACTTC. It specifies CASSLAEGPYEQYF.

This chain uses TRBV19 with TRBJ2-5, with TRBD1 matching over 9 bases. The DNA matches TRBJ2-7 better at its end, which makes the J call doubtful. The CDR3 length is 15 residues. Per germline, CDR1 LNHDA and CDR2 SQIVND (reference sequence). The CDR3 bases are TGTGCCAGTAGTGTAGGACAGGGGAGTTGGTACGAGCAGTACTTC. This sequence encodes CASSVGQGSWYEQYF.

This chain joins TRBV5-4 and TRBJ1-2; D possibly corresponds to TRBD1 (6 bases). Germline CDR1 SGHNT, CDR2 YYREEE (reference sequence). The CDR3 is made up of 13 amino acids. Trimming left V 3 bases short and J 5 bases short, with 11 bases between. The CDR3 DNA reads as TGTGCCAGCAGCTCACTTACAGGGTATGGCTACACCTTC. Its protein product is CASSSLTGYGYTF.

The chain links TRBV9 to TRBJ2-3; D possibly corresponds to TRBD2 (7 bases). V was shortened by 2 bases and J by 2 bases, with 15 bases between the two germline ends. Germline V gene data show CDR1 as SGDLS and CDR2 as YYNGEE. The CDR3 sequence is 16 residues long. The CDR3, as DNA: TGTGCCAGCAGCGTGGGGGCTAGCGGCCACACAGATACGCAGTATTTT. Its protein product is CASSVGASGHTDTQYF.

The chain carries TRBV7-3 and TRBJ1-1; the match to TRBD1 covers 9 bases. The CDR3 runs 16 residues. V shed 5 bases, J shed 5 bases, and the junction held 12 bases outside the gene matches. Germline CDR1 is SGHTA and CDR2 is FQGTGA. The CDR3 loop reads CASSPNRDREMTEAFF. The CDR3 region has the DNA TGTGCCAGCAGCCCAAACAGGGACAGGGAGATGACTGAAGCTTTCTTT.

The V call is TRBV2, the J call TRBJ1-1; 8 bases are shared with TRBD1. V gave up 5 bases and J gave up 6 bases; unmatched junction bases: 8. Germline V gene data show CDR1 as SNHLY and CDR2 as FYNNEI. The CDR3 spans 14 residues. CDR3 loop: CASSHQDRVAEAFF. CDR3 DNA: TGTGCCAGCAGTCACCAGGACAGGGTCGCTGAAGCTTTCTTT. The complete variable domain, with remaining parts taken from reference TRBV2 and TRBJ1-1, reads EPEVTQTPSHQVTQMGQEVILRCVPISNHLYFYWYRQILGQKVEFLVSFYNNEISEKSEIFDDQFSVERPDGSNFTLKIRSTKLEDSAMYFCASSHQDRVAEAFFGQGTRLTVV.

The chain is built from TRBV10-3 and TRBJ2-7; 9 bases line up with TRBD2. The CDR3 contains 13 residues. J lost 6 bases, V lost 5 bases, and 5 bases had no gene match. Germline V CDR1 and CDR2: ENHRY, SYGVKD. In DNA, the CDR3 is TGTGCCATCAGTCCCAGGCGGGGGGGCGAGCAGTACTTC. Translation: CAISPRRGGEQYF.

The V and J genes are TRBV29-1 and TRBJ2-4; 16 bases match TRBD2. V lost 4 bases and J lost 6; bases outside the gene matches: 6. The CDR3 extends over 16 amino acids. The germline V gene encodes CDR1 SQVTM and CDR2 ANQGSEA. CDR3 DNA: TGCAGCGTTGGGGGACTAGCGGGGGGGCAGAGAAACATTCAGTACTTC. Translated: CSVGGLAGGQRNIQYF.

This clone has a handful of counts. In DNA form, the CDR3 reads TGCGCCAGCAGCCAAACGGGCTCGCGGGGGGGCGATTCCTACGAGCAGTACTTC. It encodes CASSQTGSRGGDSYEQYF. The V and J genes are TRBV4-1 and TRBJ2-7, with 9 bases lining up with TRBD2. The CDR3 spans 18 residues. CDR1 is MGHRA and CDR2 is YSYEKL in the germline V gene. V shed 2 bases and J 1 base; nucleotides not matched to a gene: 12.

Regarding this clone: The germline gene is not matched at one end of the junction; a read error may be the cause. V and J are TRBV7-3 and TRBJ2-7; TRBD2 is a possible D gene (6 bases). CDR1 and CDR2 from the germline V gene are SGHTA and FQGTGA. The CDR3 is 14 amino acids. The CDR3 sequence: CASSLTAGPGEKNF. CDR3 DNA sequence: TGTGCCAGCAGCTTAACGGCAGGGCCGGGGGAGAAGAACTTC.

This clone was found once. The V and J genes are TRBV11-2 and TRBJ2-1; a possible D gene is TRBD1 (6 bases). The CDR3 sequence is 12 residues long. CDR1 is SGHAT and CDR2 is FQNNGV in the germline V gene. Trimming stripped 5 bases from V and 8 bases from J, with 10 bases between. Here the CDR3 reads CASSGGGDEQFF. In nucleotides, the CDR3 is TGTGCCAGCAGCGGGGGCGGAGATGAGCAGTTCTTC.

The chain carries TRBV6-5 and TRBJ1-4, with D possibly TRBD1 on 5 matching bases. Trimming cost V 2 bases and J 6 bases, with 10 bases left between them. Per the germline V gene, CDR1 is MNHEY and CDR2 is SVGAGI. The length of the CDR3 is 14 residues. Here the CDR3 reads CASSYGRGDEKLFF. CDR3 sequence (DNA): TGTGCCAGCAGTTACGGGAGGGGCGATGAAAAACTGTTTTTT.

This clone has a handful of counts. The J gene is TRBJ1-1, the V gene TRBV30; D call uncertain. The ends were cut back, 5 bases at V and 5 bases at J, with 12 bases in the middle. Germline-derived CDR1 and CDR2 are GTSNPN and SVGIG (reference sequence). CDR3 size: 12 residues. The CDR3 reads CAWSPMRTEAFF. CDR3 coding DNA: TGTGCCTGGTCCCCAATGAGAACTGAAGCTTTCTTT.